This T cell receptor beta chain was recovered during a study of blood T cell repertoires in COVID-19. Study context: From T cells, B-cell-depleted T cells, or PBMCs came the material, which was cDNA or gDNA.

Some clones are missing from TCRdb's copy, which holds only in-frame ones; the method was immunoSEQ multiplex PCR. The repertoire includes some 85,000 clones, roughly four fifths of them detected once, and 15% to 20% sits in the top ten. From germline, CDR1 is MNHNY and CDR2 SVGAGI (reference sequence). This CDR3 has 13 amino acids. V lost 6 bases to trimming and J lost 3 bases; unmatched junction nucleotides: 3. The source material was peripheral blood. The clonotype comes from a woman over 75 with active or convalescent COVID-19. The genes are TRBV6-6 and TRBJ1-1; 8 nucleotides agree with TRBD1. The CDR3 nucleotides read TGTGCCAGCAGGCTACAGGGGGACACTGAAGCTTTCTTT. Translating gives CASRLQGDTEAFF.